These T cell receptor beta chains were read from a single sample in a study of blood T cell repertoires in COVID-19. Clones were read by immunoSEQ multiplex PCR, and TCRdb kept only the in-frame ones, dropping some. The table has 100,000 to 150,000 clones, 60% to 80% seen once; the top ten hold approximately 5.7%. Sequencing input: peripheral blood. The receptors here all came from a man aged 55 to 69 with acute or convalescent COVID-19. The CDR3 runs from the conserved cysteine through the conserved F or W. Each record gives: clone size, D gene, V gene, J gene, CDR3 protein, CDR3 DNA. A D gene is named only where the DNA matches it firmly. Where a row states a size, it is once, few, many or the class of an expanded clone; other rows omit it.

.	TRBD2	TRBV24-1	TRBJ2-1	CATSDTAQRGSYNEQFF	TGTGCCACCAGTGACACAGCCCAGCGGGGATCCTACAATGAGCAGTTCTTC
.	TRBD1	TRBV18	TRBJ2-2	CASSSDRAGELFF	TGTGCCAGCTCGTCCGACAGGGCCGGGGAGCTGTTTTTT
.	.	TRBV7-9	TRBJ2-7	CASSLTGGRREQYF	TGTGCCAGCAGTCTCACCGGGGGACGGCGCGAGCAGTACTTC
.	.	TRBV7-6	TRBJ2-7	CASSALVSGEQYF	TGTGCCAGCAGCGCTCTCGTGTCGGGCGAGCAGTACTTC
.	TRBD2	TRBV9	TRBJ2-5	CASSATAWGGISETQYF	TGTGCCAGCAGCGCCACCGCTTGGGGGGGAATCAGCGAGACCCAGTACTTC
.	.	TRBV2	TRBJ1-5	CASRAQGISNQPQHF	TGTGCCAGCAGGGCACAGGGTATTAGCAATCAGCCCCAGCATTTT
.	.	TRBV2	TRBJ2-1	CASSDFSGSEQFF	TGTGCCAGCAGTGATTTTAGCGGCTCTGAGCAGTTCTTC
.	.	TRBV2	TRBJ1-5	CASRKARVNNQPQHF	TGTGCCAGCAGGAAAGCTCGGGTAAATAATCAGCCCCAGCATTTT
.	TRBD1	TRBV2	TRBJ1-1	CASRRQGMNTEAFF	TGTGCCAGCAGAAGACAGGGGATGAACACTGAAGCTTTCTTT
.	TRBD2	TRBV5-1	TRBJ2-3	CASSLRLAGVTDTQYF	TGCGCCAGCAGCTTGCGGCTAGCGGGAGTTACAGATACGCAGTATTTT
.	TRBD1	TRBV5-1	TRBJ1-2	CASNRGPGNYGYTF	TGCGCCAGCAACAGGGGGCCTGGTAACTATGGCTACACCTTC
.	.	TRBV11-2	TRBJ2-2	CASSFRTGSSTGELFF	TGTGCCAGCAGCTTCCGCACAGGGAGTTCAACCGGGGAGCTGTTTTTT
few	TRBD1	TRBV5-8	TRBJ1-1	CASSRTGLNTEAFF	TGTGCCAGCAGTCGGACAGGGTTGAACACTGAAGCTTTCTTT
.	TRBD2	TRBV5-4	TRBJ2-1	CASSSSGSNEQFF	TGTGCCAGCAGCTCTAGCGGGAGTAATGAGCAGTTCTTC
.	.	TRBV7-9	TRBJ2-5	CASSLTGDRQETQYF	TGTGCCAGCAGCTTAACCGGAGACAGACAAGAGACCCAGTACTTC
once	.	TRBV2	TRBJ2-2	CASRPWGRANTGELFF	TGTGCCAGCAGGCCCTGGGGCAGGGCGAACACCGGGGAGCTGTTTTTT
.	.	TRBV15	TRBJ1-2	CATNTNGGYTF	TGTGCCACCAATACTAATGGGGGCTACACCTTC
.	TRBD1	TRBV13	TRBJ2-5	CASSLRTGGRETQYF	TGTGCCAGCAGCCTACGGACAGGGGGCAGGGAGACCCAGTACTTC
.	.	TRBV5-6	TRBJ1-5	CASSLKGTEGYQPQHF	TGTGCCAGCAGCTTGAAGGGGACTGAGGGGTATCAGCCCCAGCATTTT
.	.	TRBV19	TRBJ2-7	CASSITRQYEQYF	TGTGCCAGTAGTATAACGCGGCAGTACGAGCAGTACTTC
.	TRBD2	TRBV3-1/TRBV3-2	TRBJ2-5	CASSQVGTSGSRNRETQYF	TGTGCCAGCAGCCAAGTTGGGACTAGCGGGAGTCGCAACCGGGAGACCCAGTACTTC
.	TRBD1	TRBV4-1	TRBJ2-2	CAGSQEDRATGELFF	TGCGCCGGCAGCCAGGAGGACAGGGCCACCGGGGAGCTGTTTTTT
.	.	TRBV21-1	TRBJ2-7	CASSDGLAPTYEQYF	TGTGCCAGCAGCGACGGCCTAGCGCCGACCTACGAGCAGTACTTC
few	TRBD2	TRBV3-1/TRBV3-2	TRBJ2-1	CASSQERSGGRDNEQFF	TGTGCCAGCAGCCAAGAAAGAAGCGGGGGGCGGGACAATGAGCAGTTCTTC
.	.	TRBV6-4	TRBJ1-5	CASSDSISGYNQPQHF	TGTGCCAGCAGTGACTCGATATCGGGGTACAATCAGCCCCAGCATTTT
once	.	TRBV24-1	TRBJ1-4	CATSESGVTNEKLFF	TGTGCCACCAGTGAATCGGGGGTAACTAATGAAAAACTGTTTTTT
.	TRBD2	TRBV2	TRBJ2-1	CASQKASGGNEQFF	TGTGCCAGCCAGAAGGCTAGCGGGGGGAATGAGCAGTTCTTC
.	TRBD2	TRBV28	TRBJ2-1	CASSLTGLAGNNEQFF	TGTGCCAGCAGCCTCACGGGACTAGCGGGGAACAATGAGCAGTTCTTC
few	TRBD2	TRBV14	TRBJ2-7	CASSQELAASYEQYF	TGTGCCAGCAGCCAAGAACTAGCGGCATCCTACGAGCAGTACTTC
.	.	TRBV5-1	TRBJ1-4	CASSPNIATNEKLFF	TGCGCCAGCAGCCCAAACATCGCAACTAATGAAAAACTGTTTTTT
.	TRBD1	TRBV15	TRBJ1-1	CATSRGNRGSEAFF	TGTGCCACCAGCAGAGGCAACAGGGGGTCTGAAGCTTTCTTT
.	.	TRBV5-8	TRBJ1-5	CASSLMLFTASASPQHF	TGTGCCAGCAGCTTGATGCTTTTCACTGCTAGCGCGTCGCCCCAGCATTTT
.	TRBD1	TRBV4-2	TRBJ1-2	CASSPSGTGVYGYTF	TGTGCCAGCAGCCCTAGTGGGACAGGGGTTTACGGCTACACCTTC
few	.	TRBV21-1	TRBJ1-5	CASSTQNSNQPQHF	TGTGCCAGCAGCACCCAGAATAGCAATCAGCCCCAGCATTTT
.	.	TRBV11-2	TRBJ2-2	CASSSKGTGELFF	TGTGCCAGCAGCTCGAAGGGGACCGGGGAGCTGTTTTTT